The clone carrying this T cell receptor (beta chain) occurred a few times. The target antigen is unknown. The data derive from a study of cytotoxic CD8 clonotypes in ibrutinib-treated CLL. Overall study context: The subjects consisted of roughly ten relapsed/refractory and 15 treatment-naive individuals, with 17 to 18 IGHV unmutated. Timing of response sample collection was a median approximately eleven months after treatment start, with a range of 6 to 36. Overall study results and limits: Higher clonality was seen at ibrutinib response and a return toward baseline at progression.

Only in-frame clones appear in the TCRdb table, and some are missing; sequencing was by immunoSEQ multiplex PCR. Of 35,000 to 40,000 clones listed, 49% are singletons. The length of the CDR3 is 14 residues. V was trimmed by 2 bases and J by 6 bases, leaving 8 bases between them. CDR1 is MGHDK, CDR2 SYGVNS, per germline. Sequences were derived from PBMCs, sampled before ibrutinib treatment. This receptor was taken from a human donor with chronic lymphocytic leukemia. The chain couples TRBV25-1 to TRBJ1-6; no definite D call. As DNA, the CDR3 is TGTGCCAGCAGTGAACCCAGCCTTAATTCACCCCTCCACTTT. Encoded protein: CASSEPSLNSPLHF.